The 5 T cell receptor beta chains given below trace back to one sample, sequenced in a study of shared clonotypes between healthy human individuals (TCRdb year 2020). Library construction relied on the immunoSEQ multiplex PCR assay. Held by TCRdb, this immuneACCESS table contains in-frame sequences only and omits some clones. Under half of the omission traces to an unresolved V gene where checked; the cause of the rest is unknown. The sample includes about 1.9 million clones, with just under 95% observed a single time. The top ten clones comprise about 1.6% of the sample. For the CD8 naive samples, CD45RO-negative cells were positively selected for CCR7, yielding a CD45RA+CCR7+ population from which TemRA cells were excluded. The sample taken for sequencing was naive CD8+ T cells from PBMCs. Read against the paper, the sample's cell subset or site label means: CD45RA+CCR7+. The receptors stem from a young man in good health. Some clones in this sample may be carry-over from other donors' samples.

The chain is built from TRBV2 and TRBJ2-1; 11 nucleotides line up with TRBD1. This CDR3 comprises 16 residues. The V and J ends lost 2 bases and 6 bases, in that order; junction bases with no gene match: 6. Germline CDR1 and CDR2: SNHLY and FYNNEI. CDR3 nucleotides: TGTGCCAGCAGTGAAAGGGACAGGGGGACTGTCAATGAGCAGTTCTTC. It encodes CASSERDRGTVNEQFF.

This chain connects TRBV2 to TRBJ2-7, with 7 nucleotides matching TRBD2. Trimming cost V 9 bases and J 3 bases; bases outside gene matches: 8. From germline, CDR1 is SNHLY and CDR2 FYNNEI. The CDR3 is 13 amino acids. The DNA for the CDR3 is TGTGCCAGGGGGCTGGGCGGGAGCTACGAGCAGTACTTC. This translates into CARGLGGSYEQYF.

The chain has TRBV19 and TRBJ1-1; TRBD1 matches 10 bases. There are 15 residues in the CDR3. From germline, CDR1 is LNHDA and CDR2 SQIVND (reference sequence). V was pared by 6 bases and J by 5 bases, with 9 bases of the junction left unmatched. Here the CDR3 reads CASRNPRTGGTEAFF. DNA for the CDR3: TGTGCCAGTAGGAACCCTCGGACAGGGGGAACTGAAGCTTTCTTT.

This chain uses TRBV28 with TRBJ1-2, with a tentative D call TRBD1 (5 bases). The germline V gene encodes CDR1 MDHEN and CDR2 SYDVKM. The CDR3 covers 15 residues. V lost 6 bases to trimming and J lost 0 bases, with 14 bases between them. CDR3 sequence reads: CASRSTGFSNYGYTF. In DNA form, the CDR3 reads TGTGCCAGCAGGAGTACAGGTTTCTCTAACTATGGCTACACCTTC.

This clone was counted once. The gene calls are TRBV11-2 and TRBJ2-2; maybe TRBD1 (6 bases). Looked up from germline, CDR1 is SGHAT and CDR2 is FQNNGV. The CDR3 has 13 residues. V was trimmed by 5 bases and J by 7 bases, leaving 11 bases between them. The DNA for the CDR3 is TGTGCCAGCAGCCTAGGGACAATCGGGGAGCTGTTTTTT. This sequence encodes CASSLGTIGELFF.